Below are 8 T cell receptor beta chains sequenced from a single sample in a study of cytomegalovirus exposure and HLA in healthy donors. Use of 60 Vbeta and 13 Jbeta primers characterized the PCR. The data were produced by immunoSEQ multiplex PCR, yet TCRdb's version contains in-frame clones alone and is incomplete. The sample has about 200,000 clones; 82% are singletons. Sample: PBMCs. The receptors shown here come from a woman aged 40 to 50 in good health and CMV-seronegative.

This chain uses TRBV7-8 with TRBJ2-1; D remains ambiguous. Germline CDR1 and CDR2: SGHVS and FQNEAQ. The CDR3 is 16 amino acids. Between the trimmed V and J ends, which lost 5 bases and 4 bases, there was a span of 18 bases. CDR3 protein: CASSPTNRPTYNEQFF. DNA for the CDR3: TGTGCCAGCAGCCCAACTAACCGACCGACTTACAATGAGCAGTTCTTC.

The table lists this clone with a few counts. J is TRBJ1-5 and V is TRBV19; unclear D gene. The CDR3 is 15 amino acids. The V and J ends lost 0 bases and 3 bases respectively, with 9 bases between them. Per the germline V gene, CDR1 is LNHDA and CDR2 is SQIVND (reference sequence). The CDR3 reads CASSIDRGTNQPQHF. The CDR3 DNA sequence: TGTGCCAGTAGTATAGATCGGGGTACCAATCAGCCCCAGCATTTT.

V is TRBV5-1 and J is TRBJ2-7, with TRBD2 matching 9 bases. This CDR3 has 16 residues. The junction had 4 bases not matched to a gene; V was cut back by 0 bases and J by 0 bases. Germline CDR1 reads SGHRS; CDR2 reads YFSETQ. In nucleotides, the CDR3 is TGCGCCAGCAGCTTGGCGCGGGAGGGCGTCTCCTACGAGCAGTACTTC. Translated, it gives CASSLAREGVSYEQYF.

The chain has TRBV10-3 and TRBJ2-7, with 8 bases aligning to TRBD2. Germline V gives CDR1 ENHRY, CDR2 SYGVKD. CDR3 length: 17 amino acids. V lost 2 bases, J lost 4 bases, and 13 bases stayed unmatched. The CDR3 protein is CAISENFGASGRYEQYF. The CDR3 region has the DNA TGTGCCATCAGTGAGAATTTTGGGGCTAGCGGGCGGTACGAGCAGTACTTC.

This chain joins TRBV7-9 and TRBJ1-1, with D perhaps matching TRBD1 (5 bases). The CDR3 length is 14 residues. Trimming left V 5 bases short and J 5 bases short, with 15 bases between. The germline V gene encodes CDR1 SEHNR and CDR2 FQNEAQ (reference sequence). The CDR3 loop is CASSPRERMTEAFF. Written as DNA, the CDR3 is TGTGCCAGCAGCCCCAGGGAAAGGATGACTGAAGCTTTCTTT.

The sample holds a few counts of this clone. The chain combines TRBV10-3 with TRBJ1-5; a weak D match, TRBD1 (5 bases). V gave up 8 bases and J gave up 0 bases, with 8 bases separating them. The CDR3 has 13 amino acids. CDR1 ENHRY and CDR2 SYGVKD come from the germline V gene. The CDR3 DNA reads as TGTGCCATCTGCAGGGATAGCAATCAGCCCCAGCATTTT. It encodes CAICRDSNQPQHF.

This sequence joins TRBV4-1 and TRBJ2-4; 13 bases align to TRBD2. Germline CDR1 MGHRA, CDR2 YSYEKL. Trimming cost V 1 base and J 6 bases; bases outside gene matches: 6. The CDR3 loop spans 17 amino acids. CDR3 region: CASSQGTSGRVGNIQYF. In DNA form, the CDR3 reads TGCGCCAGCAGCCAAGGGACTAGCGGGAGAGTTGGAAACATTCAGTACTTC.

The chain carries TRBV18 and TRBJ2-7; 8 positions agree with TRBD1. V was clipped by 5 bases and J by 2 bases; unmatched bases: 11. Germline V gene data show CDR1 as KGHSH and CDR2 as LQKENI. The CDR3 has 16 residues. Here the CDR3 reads CASSEYRDRITYEQYF. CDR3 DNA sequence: TGTGCCAGCTCAGAGTACCGGGACAGGATAACCTACGAGCAGTACTTC.